The 15 T cell receptor beta chains reported below all come from one sample, sequenced in a study of cytomegalovirus exposure and HLA in healthy donors. PCR employed 60 Vbeta and 13 Jbeta primers. TCRdb's table, derived via immunoSEQ multiplex PCR, lists solely in-frame clones and lacks some. The listing contains about 67,000 clones. The specimen was PBMCs. All receptors come from a woman in her twenties or thirties in good health and CMV-seronegative.

The chain couples TRBV10-3 to TRBJ2-2, with a possible D match to TRBD2 (6 bases). The V and J ends lost 1 base and 4 bases respectively, with 13 bases between them. The germline CDR1 and CDR2 sequences are ENHRY and SYGVKD. The CDR3 covers 16 residues. This CDR3 reads CAISELAGKGTGELFF. The CDR3 nucleotides are TGTGCCATCAGTGAGTTGGCGGGAAAGGGCACCGGGGAGCTGTTTTTT.

The chain carries TRBV28 and TRBJ2-7; TRBD2 might be the D (5 bases). The CDR3 length is 12 residues. V shed 6 bases and J shed 4 bases, with 10 bases lying between them. Germline V CDR1 and CDR2: MDHEN, SYDVKM. The CDR3: CASSPRGYEQYF. CDR3 in DNA: TGTGCCAGCAGCCCCCGAGGGTACGAGCAGTACTTC.

This CDR3 reads CAWSVTPEAFF. The CDR3 region has the DNA TGTGCCTGGAGTGTCACTCCTGAAGCTTTCTTT. V usage is TRBV30 and J usage is TRBJ1-1; no clear D gene. CDR1 is GTSNPN and CDR2 is SVGIG in the germline V gene (reference sequence). The CDR3 is 11 residues long. The germline V and J ends were trimmed by 0 bases and 6 bases, with 5 bases remaining between them. Supplemented by reference TRBV30 and TRBJ1-1, the full variable domain reads SQTIHQWPATLVQPVGSPLSLECTVEGTSNPNLYWYRQAAGRGLQLLFYSVGIGQISSEVPQNLSASRPQDRQFILSSKKLLLSDSGFYLCAWSVTPEAFFGQGTRLTVV.

The J gene is TRBJ2-3, the V gene TRBV27, with TRBD2 matching over 8 bases. The V gene end was trimmed by 6 bases and the J gene end by 2 bases; junction bases not matched to a gene: 7. Germline CDR1 is MNHEY and CDR2 is SMNVEV (reference sequence). This CDR3 spans 15 amino acids. The CDR3 nucleotides are TGTGCCAGCAGGACCCCGGGGGGGCACACAGATACGCAGTATTTT. Protein product: CASRTPGGHTDTQYF.

The V gene is TRBV7-2, the J gene TRBJ1-2; the D is unclear. Trimming removed 7 bases at V and 0 bases at J, with 9 bases between. CDR1 is SGHTA, CDR2 FQGNSA, per germline. CDR3 size: 13 residues. The CDR3 spells CASTNLANYGYTF. CDR3 in DNA: TGTGCCAGCACCAACCTAGCTAACTATGGCTACACCTTC. The variable domain in full, with the rest retrieved from reference TRBV7-2 and TRBJ1-2, is GAGVSQSPSNKVTEKGKDVELRCDPISGHTALYWYRQSLGQGLEFLIYFQGNSAPDKSGLPSDRFSAERTGGSVSTLTIQRTQQEDSAVYLCASTNLANYGYTFGSGTRLTVV.

V is TRBV2 and J is TRBJ1-2; 10 bases match TRBD1. After removal of 3 bases from V and 0 bases from J, the junction contained 10 bases not matched to a gene. The CDR3 spans 18 residues. Germline CDR1 is SNHLY and CDR2 is FYNNEI. The CDR3 nucleotides are TGTGCCAGCAGTGAGAGAGGGACAGGGGCCGTAGCTAACTATGGCTACACCTTC. It specifies CASSERGTGAVANYGYTF.

The chain links TRBV7-9 to TRBJ2-5; 10 bases map to TRBD2. In germline, CDR1 is SEHNR, CDR2 FQNEAQ (reference sequence). The ends lost 5 bases at V and 5 bases at J; junction bases unmatched: 5. The CDR3 is 14 residues long. The CDR3 DNA follows: TGTGCCAGCAGCCCTAGCGGGGGCGCGGAGACCCAGTACTTC. It is translated as CASSPSGGAETQYF.

The gene calls are TRBV6-1 and TRBJ2-2; 10 bases agree with TRBD2. This CDR3 is built from 15 residues. Germline V gene data show CDR1 as MNHNS and CDR2 as SASEGT. The ends lost 6 bases at V and 5 bases at J; junction bases unmatched: 6. The CDR3 protein is CASRGLAGATGELFF. The DNA of the CDR3 is TGTGCCAGCAGAGGTCTAGCGGGAGCAACCGGGGAGCTGTTTTTT.

The chain is built from TRBV18 and TRBJ2-5; 11 positions agree with TRBD1. Germline V CDR1 and CDR2: KGHSH, LQKENI. With 4 bases clipped from V and 4 bases from J, the junction kept 11 bases outside the gene matches. This CDR3 is 17 amino acids long. The CDR3: CASSRGDRDRGAETQYF. In nucleotides, the CDR3 is TGTGCCAGCTCACGCGGGGACCGGGACAGGGGGGCAGAGACCCAGTACTTC.

The chain combines TRBV19 with TRBJ1-5; 9 nucleotides agree with TRBD1. After removal of 5 bases from V and 4 bases from J, the junction contained 6 bases not matched to a gene. The CDR3 is 15 amino acids. Per the germline V gene, CDR1 is LNHDA and CDR2 is SQIVND (reference sequence). Written as DNA, the CDR3 is TGTGCCAGTAGTCACCCGGACAGGGGAAATCAGCCCCAGCATTTT. It translates to CASSHPDRGNQPQHF.

V usage is TRBV6-5 and J usage is TRBJ2-7; 8 bases match TRBD2. Trimming removed 6 bases from V and 2 bases from J; junction bases left unmatched: 3. Germline CDR1 is MNHEY and CDR2 is SVGAGI. The CDR3 runs 13 residues. CDR3 nucleotide sequence: TGTGCCAGCAGGACTAGCGTAACCTACGAGCAGTACTTC. Translation gives CASRTSVTYEQYF.

This chain uses TRBV6-5 with TRBJ2-1; D uncertain. The CDR3 is 15 residues long. The V gene lost 0 bases and the J gene lost 4 bases, with 10 bases spanning the gap. Per germline, CDR1 MNHEY and CDR2 SVGAGI. CDR3 in DNA: TGTGCCAGCAGTTACTCCCAGGAATGGTACAATGAGCAGTTCTTC. Its translation is CASSYSQEWYNEQFF.

V and J are TRBV4-1 and TRBJ1-4, with 8 positions matching TRBD1. The CDR3 extends over 15 amino acids. The J segment lost 7 bases and the V segment lost 1 base, leaving 5 bases of the junction unmatched. Germline CDR1 MGHRA, CDR2 YSYEKL. CDR3 sequence (DNA): TGCGCCAGCAGCCAAGCCGACAGGGGAGCTGAAAAACTGTTTTTT. Protein: CASSQADRGAEKLFF.

The rearrangement joins TRBV5-6 to TRBJ1-1, with D possibly TRBD1 on 5 matching bases. CDR1 and CDR2 (germline): SGHDT, YYEEEE. This CDR3 has 14 residues. Trimming removed 0 bases from V and 8 bases from J, with 14 bases in between. In DNA form, the CDR3 reads TGTGCCAGCAGCTTGGAGTTAGACAGCTCCGAAGCTTTCTTT. Translating it yields CASSLELDSSEAFF.

The rearrangement uses TRBV7-9 and TRBJ2-7, with 7 bases fitting TRBD1. Germline V gene sequence: CDR1 SEHNR, CDR2 FQNEAQ (reference sequence). The CDR3 sequence is 16 residues long. V lost 1 base and J lost 1; bases outside the gene matches: 7. DNA for the CDR3: TGTGCCAGCAGCTTAGGGCAGGGGGTGGCGTCCTACGAGCAGTACTTC. Its translation: CASSLGQGVASYEQYF.